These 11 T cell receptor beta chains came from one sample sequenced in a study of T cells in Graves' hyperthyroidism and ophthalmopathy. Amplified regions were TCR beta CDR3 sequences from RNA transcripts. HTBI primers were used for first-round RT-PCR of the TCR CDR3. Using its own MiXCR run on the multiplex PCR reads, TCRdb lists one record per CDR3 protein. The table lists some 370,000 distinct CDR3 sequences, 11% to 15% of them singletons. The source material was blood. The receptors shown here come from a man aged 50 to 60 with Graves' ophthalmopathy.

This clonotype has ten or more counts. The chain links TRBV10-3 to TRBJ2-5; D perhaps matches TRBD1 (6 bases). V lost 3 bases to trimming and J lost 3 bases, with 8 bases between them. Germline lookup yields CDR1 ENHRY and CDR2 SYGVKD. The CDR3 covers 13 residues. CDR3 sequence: CAISDGQKETQYF. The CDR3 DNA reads TGTGCCATCAGTGATGGACAGAAAGAGACCCAGTACTTC.

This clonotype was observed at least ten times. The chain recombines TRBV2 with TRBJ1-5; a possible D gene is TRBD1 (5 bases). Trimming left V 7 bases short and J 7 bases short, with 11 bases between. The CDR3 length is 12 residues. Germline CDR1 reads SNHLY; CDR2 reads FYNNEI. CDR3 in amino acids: CASTGGSQPQHF. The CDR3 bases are TGTGCCAGCACTGGGGGTTCGCAGCCCCAGCATTTT.

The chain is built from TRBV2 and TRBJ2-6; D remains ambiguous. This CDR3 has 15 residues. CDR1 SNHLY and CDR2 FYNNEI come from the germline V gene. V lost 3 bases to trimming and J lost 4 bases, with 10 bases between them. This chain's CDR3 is CASSEPGFGANVLTF. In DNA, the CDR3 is TGTGCCAGCAGTGAGCCCGGGTTCGGGGCCAACGTCCTGACTTTC.

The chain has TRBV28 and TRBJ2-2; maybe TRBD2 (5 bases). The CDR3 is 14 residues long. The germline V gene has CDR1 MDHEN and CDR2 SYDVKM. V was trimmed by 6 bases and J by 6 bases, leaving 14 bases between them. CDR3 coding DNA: TGTGCCAGCAGCCGGGATTCGTCGGCCGGGGAGCTGTTTTTT. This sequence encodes CASSRDSSAGELFF.

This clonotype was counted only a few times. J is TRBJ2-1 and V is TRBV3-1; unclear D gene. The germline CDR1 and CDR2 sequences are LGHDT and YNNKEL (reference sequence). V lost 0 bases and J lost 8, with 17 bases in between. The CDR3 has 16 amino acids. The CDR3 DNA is TGTGCCAGCAGCCAAGATCGGGTAGCCCTTGCTTATGAGCAGTTCTTC. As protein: CASSQDRVALAYEQFF.

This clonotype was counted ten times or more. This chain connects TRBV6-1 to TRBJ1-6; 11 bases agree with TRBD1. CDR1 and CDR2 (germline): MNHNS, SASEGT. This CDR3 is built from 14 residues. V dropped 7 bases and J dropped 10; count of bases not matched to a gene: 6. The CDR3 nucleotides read TGTGCCAGCACTCCCGGACAGGGGGCCTCACCCCTCCACTTT. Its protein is CASTPGQGASPLHF.

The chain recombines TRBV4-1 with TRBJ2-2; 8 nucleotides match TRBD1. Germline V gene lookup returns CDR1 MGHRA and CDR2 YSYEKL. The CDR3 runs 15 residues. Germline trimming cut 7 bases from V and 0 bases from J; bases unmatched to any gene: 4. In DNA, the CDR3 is TGCGCCAGCACGGACAGGGACGCGAACACCGGGGAGCTGTTTTTT. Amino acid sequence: CASTDRDANTGELFF.

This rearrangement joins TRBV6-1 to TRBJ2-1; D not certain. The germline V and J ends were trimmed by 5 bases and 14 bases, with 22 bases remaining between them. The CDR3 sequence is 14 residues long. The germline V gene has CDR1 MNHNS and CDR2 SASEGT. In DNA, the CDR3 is TGTGCCAGCAGTAGACGACAAAACCGGAATCGGGAGTTCTTC. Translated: CASSRRQNRNREFF.

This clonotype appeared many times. The CDR3 nucleotides read TGTGCCAGCAGCCAAGGAGGGGATGAGCAGTTCTTC. It specifies CASSQGGDEQFF. V gene TRBV3-1 combines with J gene TRBJ2-1, with D possibly being TRBD1 or TRBD2 (5 bases each). With 1 base removed from V and 8 bases from J, the gap between germline ends came to 6 bases. The CDR3 covers 12 residues. The germline V gene has CDR1 LGHDT and CDR2 YNNKEL (reference sequence).

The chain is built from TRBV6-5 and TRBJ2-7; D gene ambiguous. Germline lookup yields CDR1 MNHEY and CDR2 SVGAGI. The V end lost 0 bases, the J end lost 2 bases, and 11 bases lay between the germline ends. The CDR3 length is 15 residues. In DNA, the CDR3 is TGTGCCAGCAGTTACTCGGCGGCAACGACCTACGAGCAGTACTTC. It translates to CASSYSAATTYEQYF.

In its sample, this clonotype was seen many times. The CDR3 protein is CASVSPSTDTQYF. CDR3 in DNA: TGTGCCAGCGTCTCTCCTAGCACAGATACGCAGTATTTT. The chain is built from TRBV7-9 and TRBJ2-3; D is ambiguous. This CDR3 region has 13 residues. CDR1 SEHNR and CDR2 FQNEAQ come from the germline V gene (reference sequence). The V end lost 8 bases, the J end lost 0 bases, and 9 bases lay between the germline ends.